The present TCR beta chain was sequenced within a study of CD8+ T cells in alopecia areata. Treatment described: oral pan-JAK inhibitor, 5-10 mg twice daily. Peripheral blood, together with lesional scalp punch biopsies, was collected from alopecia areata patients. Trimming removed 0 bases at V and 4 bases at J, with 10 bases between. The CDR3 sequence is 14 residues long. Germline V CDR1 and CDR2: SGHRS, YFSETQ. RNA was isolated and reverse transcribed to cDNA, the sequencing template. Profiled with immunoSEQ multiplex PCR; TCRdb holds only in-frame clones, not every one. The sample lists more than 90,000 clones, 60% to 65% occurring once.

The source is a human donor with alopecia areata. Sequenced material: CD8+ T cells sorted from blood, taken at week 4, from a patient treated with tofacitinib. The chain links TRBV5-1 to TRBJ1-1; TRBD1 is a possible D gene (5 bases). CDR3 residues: CASSLETVLTEAFF. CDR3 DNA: TGCGCCAGCAGCTTGGAGACAGTACTCACTGAAGCTTTCTTT.